The next 8 T cell receptor beta chains were all read from a single sample in a study of T cells in Graves' hyperthyroidism and ophthalmopathy. Amplified TCR beta CDR3 regions came from RNA transcripts. Initially, a first-round RT-PCR of the TCR CDR3 employed the HTBI primer set. TCRdb re-derived calls from the multiplex PCR reads in MiXCR, one entry per CDR3 protein. The table lists 530,000 or so distinct CDR3 sequences, around 22% of them singletons. Sequencing was carried out using blood. These receptors all come from a woman in her 30s with Graves' ophthalmopathy.

This clonotype was seen repeatedly, ten times or more. The rearrangement links TRBV11-2 to TRBJ1-2, with 7 bases that match TRBD1. Per germline, CDR1 SGHAT and CDR2 FQNNGV. The CDR3 is made up of 16 amino acids. Losses at the gene ends were 4 bases for V and 2 bases for J; bases not matched to a gene: 10. This CDR3 reads CASSSPPGGRNYGYTF. The CDR3 coding sequence is TGTGCCAGCAGCTCCCCGCCAGGGGGAAGAAACTATGGCTACACCTTC. Full variable domain (rest looked up from reference TRBV11-2 and TRBJ1-2): EAGVAQSPRYKIIEKRQSVAFWCNPISGHATLYWYQQILGQGPKLLIQFQNNGVVDDSQLPKDRFSAERLKGVDSTLKIQPAKLEDSAVYLCASSSPPGGRNYGYTFGSGTRLTVV.

This clonotype was detected only once. This chain uses TRBV30 with TRBJ2-7; possibly TRBD2 for D (6 bases). Germline CDR1 and CDR2: GTSNPN and SVGIG (reference sequence). The CDR3 totals 13 residues. Trimming left V 6 bases short and J 7 bases short, with 19 bases between. CDR3 DNA sequence: TGTGCCTGCACTCGGAGGACACGGGGGGAGCAGTACTTC. This sequence encodes CACTRRTRGEQYF.

The sample holds many counts of this clonotype. This chain uses TRBV29-1 with TRBJ2-2, with D perhaps matching TRBD1 (5 bases). The germline V gene has CDR1 SQVTM and CDR2 ANQGSEA. The length of the CDR3 is 15 residues. V shed 0 bases and J shed 4 bases, with 12 bases lying between them. The CDR3 loop reads CSVEEAGLSTGELFF. CDR3 coding DNA: TGCAGCGTTGAAGAGGCAGGGCTAAGCACCGGGGAGCTGTTTTTT.

This clonotype has ten or more counts. J is TRBJ1-1 and V is TRBV7-2; TRBD1 aligns across 7 bases. The V gene end was trimmed by 4 bases and the J gene end by 6 bases; junction bases not matched to a gene: 11. Germline V CDR1 and CDR2: SGHTA, FQGNSA. The CDR3 is 15 amino acids. The CDR3 sequence: CASSSGLTGLSEAFF. The CDR3, as DNA: TGTGCCAGCAGCTCCGGTTTGACAGGGCTGTCTGAAGCTTTCTTT.

As for this clonotype: A much larger clone lies one base from this, so it may be a read error. CDR3 in DNA: TGTGCCAGCGGGGAAGGACAGGGGGCCTCCCAGCCCCAGCATTTT. It yields the protein CASGEGQGASQPQHF. V gene TRBV6-2 or TRBV6-3 combines with J gene TRBJ1-5, with 11 bases identical to TRBD1. There are 15 residues in the CDR3. The V gene's germline CDR1 is MNHEY and CDR2 SVGEGT. J was trimmed by 7 bases and V by 8 bases; bases with no gene match: 10.

This clonotype was seen many times. The rearrangement uses TRBV30 and TRBJ1-1; weak D call: TRBD1 (6 bases). Trimming cost V 4 bases and J 0 bases, with 12 bases left between them. CDR3 length: 14 amino acids. The germline V gene encodes CDR1 GTSNPN and CDR2 SVGIG (reference sequence). The CDR3 nucleotides read TGTGCCTGGACAGGGAGGGGGGTGAACACTGAAGCTTTCTTT. This gives the protein CAWTGRGVNTEAFF. Full variable domain (outside the CDR3, taken from reference TRBV30 and TRBJ1-1): SQTIHQWPATLVQPVGSPLSLECTVEGTSNPNLYWYRQAAGRGLQLLFYSVGIGQISSEVPQNLSASRPQDRQFILSSKKLLLSDSGFYLCAWTGRGVNTEAFFGQGTRLTVV.

This chain connects TRBV2 to TRBJ2-5; no reliable D call. The CDR3 consists of 17 residues. V was cut by 4 bases and J by 4 bases, with 22 bases left in between. From germline, CDR1 is SNHLY and CDR2 FYNNEI. The CDR3 loop reads CASSGYKYSDTGETQYF. The CDR3 DNA reads TGTGCCAGCAGTGGTTATAAGTATTCAGATACTGGAGAGACCCAGTACTTC.

This clonotype was seen at least ten times. V gene TRBV7-2 combines with J gene TRBJ1-1; D gene uncertain. The V end was cut by 3 bases, the J end by 1 base, with 9 bases between. From germline, CDR1 is SGHTA and CDR2 FQGNSA. The CDR3 sequence is 14 residues long. CDR3 loop: CASSFWAENTEAFF. CDR3 bases: TGTGCCAGCAGCTTTTGGGCCGAGAACACTGAAGCTTTCTTT.